A single sample gave rise to the 22 T cell receptor beta chains below, sequenced in a study of blood T cell repertoires in COVID-19. Generated by immunoSEQ multiplex PCR, the TCRdb table keeps only in-frame clones and is missing some. Here the sample spans 85,000 to 130,000 clones, roughly 92% being singletons. The specimen sequenced was peripheral blood. The receptors come from a man in his 70s with acute or convalescent COVID-19.

V and J are TRBV5-1 and TRBJ1-5; perhaps TRBD1 as D (6 bases). CDR3 length equals 14 residues. Per germline, CDR1 SGHRS and CDR2 YFSETQ. The V end lost 4 bases, the J end lost 1 base, and 9 bases lay between the germline ends. The CDR3 DNA is TGCGCCAGCAGCCCACAGGGCAGCAATCAGCCCCAGCATTTT. It specifies CASSPQGSNQPQHF.

V gene TRBV27 combines with J gene TRBJ1-1; 8 nucleotides match TRBD1. The J segment lost 1 base and the V segment lost 3 bases, leaving 4 bases of the junction unmatched. Germline-derived CDR1 and CDR2 are MNHEY and SMNVEV (reference sequence). This CDR3 contains 15 residues. This chain's CDR3 is CASSFYRGSNTEAFF. The CDR3 DNA sequence: TGTGCCAGCAGTTTTTACAGGGGGTCGAACACTGAAGCTTTCTTT.

This chain uses TRBV12-3 or TRBV12-4 with TRBJ1-1, with 7 bases fitting TRBD1. Losses at the gene ends were 6 bases for V and 3 bases for J; bases not matched to a gene: 4. This CDR3 contains 13 residues. The CDR3 is CASRLDRDTEAFF. CDR3 nucleotides: TGTGCCAGCAGGCTAGACAGGGACACTGAAGCTTTCTTT.

V usage is TRBV18 and J usage is TRBJ1-3; TRBD1 matches 9 bases. The CDR3 length is 17 residues. CDR1 KGHSH and CDR2 LQKENI come from the germline V gene. The V and J ends lost 2 bases and 4 bases, in that order; junction bases with no gene match: 9. The CDR3 nucleotides are TGTGCCAGCTCACCAAACCCGGGACAGGGCGCCGGAAACACCATATATTTT. Amino acids: CASSPNPGQGAGNTIYF.

The chain couples TRBV7-2 to TRBJ2-5; 11 bases agree with TRBD2. CDR1 and CDR2 from the germline V gene are SGHTA and FQGNSA. The CDR3 runs 16 residues. V lost 5 bases to trimming and J lost 2 bases; unmatched junction nucleotides: 7. CDR3 nucleotides: TGTGCCAGCAGCCCGAGACTAGCGGGGTTTCAAGAGACCCAGTACTTC. Protein sequence: CASSPRLAGFQETQYF.

This rearrangement joins TRBV18 to TRBJ1-1, with 7 bases identical to TRBD1. The germline gives CDR1 KGHSH, CDR2 LQKENI. Trimming removed 2 bases from V and 4 bases from J; junction bases left unmatched: 7. CDR3 length equals 15 residues. CDR3 nucleotide sequence: TGTGCCAGCTCACCAAAACAGGGGACGACCACTGAAGCTTTCTTT. Translated, it gives CASSPKQGTTTEAFF.

The V gene is TRBV5-4, the J gene TRBJ2-1; 9 positions match TRBD2. CDR3 length: 15 residues. CDR1 and CDR2 from the germline V gene are SGHNT and YYREEE (reference sequence). V gave up 0 bases and J gave up 10 bases; unmatched junction bases: 8. The CDR3 sequence is CASSLEAGGRREQFF. CDR3 in DNA: TGTGCCAGCAGCTTGGAGGCGGGGGGGAGGCGGGAGCAGTTCTTC.

The rearrangement uses TRBV5-8 and TRBJ2-4; weak D call: TRBD2 (5 bases). V gave up 2 bases and J gave up 1 base, with 10 bases separating them. CDR1 is SGHTS and CDR2 is YDEGEE in the germline V gene. The CDR3 is 15 residues long. This CDR3 reads CASSFPPGAKNIQYF. As DNA, the CDR3 is TGTGCCAGCAGCTTTCCCCCGGGGGCCAAAAACATTCAGTACTTC.

This chain joins TRBV19 and TRBJ2-1, with D tentatively TRBD2 (6 bases). V was cut by 8 bases and J by 7 bases, with 24 bases left in between. The CDR3 is made up of 16 amino acids. Germline loops: CDR1 LNHDA, CDR2 SQIVND (reference sequence). CDR3 bases: TGTGCCAGTTCCCCCTCATCTAGCGCCAGGTGGAATGAGCAGTTCTTC. Residues: CASSPSSSARWNEQFF.

V and J are TRBV2 and TRBJ2-7, with 7 bases fitting TRBD1. After removal of 6 bases from V and 2 bases from J, the junction contained 7 bases not matched to a gene. This CDR3 has 14 amino acids. Germline V gene data show CDR1 as SNHLY and CDR2 as FYNNEI. DNA for the CDR3: TGTGCCAGCAGCGTACGACAGGGCCCCTACGAGCAGTACTTC. This encodes CASSVRQGPYEQYF.

This chain connects TRBV3-1 (or the pseudogene TRBV3-2) to TRBJ2-5; D gene ambiguous. Trimming pared 3 bases from V and 3 bases from J, leaving 14 bases between. The CDR3 runs to 15 residues. Germline-derived CDR1 and CDR2 are LGHDT and YNNKEL (reference sequence). In DNA, the CDR3 is TGTGCCAGCAGCCACGCCCCCGGTCAGGAAGAGACCCAGTACTTC. Encoded protein: CASSHAPGQEETQYF.

The chain combines TRBV7-9 with TRBJ1-1; possibly TRBD1 for D (5 bases). This CDR3 is 14 amino acids long. CDR1 is SEHNR, CDR2 FQNEAQ, per germline (reference sequence). Trimming left V 4 bases short and J 1 base short, with 10 bases between. The CDR3 here is CASSSGLGNTEAFF. In DNA, the CDR3 is TGTGCCAGCAGCTCGGGACTTGGGAACACTGAAGCTTTCTTT.

The chain is built from TRBV7-2 and TRBJ1-5; 7 bases match TRBD1. CDR1 is SGHTA and CDR2 is FQGNSA in the germline V gene. This CDR3 is 15 amino acids long. J gave up 1 base and V 0 bases, and 0 bases lay outside the gene matches. This CDR3 is CASSLATGSNQPQHF. DNA of the CDR3: TGTGCCAGCAGCTTAGCGACAGGGAGCAATCAGCCCCAGCATTTT.

This chain links TRBV6-2 or TRBV6-3 with TRBJ2-7, with D unresolved. This CDR3 is built from 12 residues. Germline V gene lookup returns CDR1 MNHEY and CDR2 SVGEGT. Trimming stripped 3 bases from V and 3 bases from J, with 6 bases between. CDR3 loop: CASSYVIYEQYF. Written as DNA, the CDR3 is TGTGCCAGCAGTTATGTTATCTACGAGCAGTACTTC.

The chain couples TRBV19 to TRBJ1-4; 8 bases line up with TRBD1. This CDR3 comprises 15 residues. CDR1 and CDR2 (germline): LNHDA, SQIVND (reference sequence). With 6 bases clipped from V and 1 base from J, the junction kept 4 bases outside the gene matches. The CDR3 spells CASRGQALTNEKLFF. CDR3 bases: TGTGCCAGTAGGGGACAGGCCTTAACTAATGAAAAACTGTTTTTT. The whole variable domain, filled in from reference TRBV19 and TRBJ1-4, reads DGGITQSPKYLFRKEGQNVTLSCEQNLNHDAMYWYRQDPGQGLRLIYYSQIVNDFQKGDIAEGYSVSREKKESFPLTVTSAQKNPTAFYLCASRGQALTNEKLFFGSGTQLSVL.

The V and J genes are TRBV11-2 and TRBJ2-2; 7 bases fit TRBD2. Germline CDR1 reads SGHAT; CDR2 reads FQNNGV. This CDR3 is 16 amino acids long. After removal of 7 bases from V and 4 bases from J, the junction contained 12 bases not matched to a gene. The CDR3 region is CASTLSGTSATGELFF. The CDR3 region has the DNA TGTGCCAGCACCCTAAGCGGGACCTCGGCCACCGGGGAGCTGTTTTTT.

The CDR3 protein is CASSPPRAGPYGYTF. CDR3 sequence (DNA): TGTGCCAGCAGCCCCCCGAGGGCGGGCCCCTATGGCTACACCTTC. This chain uses TRBV5-4 with TRBJ1-2; D is unresolved. V gave up 4 bases and J gave up 4 bases, with 17 bases separating them. Germline V gene data show CDR1 as SGHNT and CDR2 as YYREEE (reference sequence). The CDR3 extends over 15 amino acids. Using reference TRBV5-4 and TRBJ1-2 for the parts outside the CDR3, the full variable domain is ETGVTQSPTHLIKTRGQQVTLRCSSQSGHNTVSWYQQALGQGPQFIFQYYREEENGRGNFPPRFSGLQFPNYSSELNVNALELDDSALYLCASSPPRAGPYGYTFGSGTRLTVV.

The rearrangement links TRBV19 to TRBJ1-5; 8 bases are shared with TRBD1. The CDR3 extends over 13 amino acids. CDR1 is LNHDA and CDR2 is SQIVND in the germline V gene (reference sequence). Unmatched junction bases numbered 6, after V lost 7 bases and J lost 7 bases. The CDR3 nucleotides are TGTGCCAGTAAGGACAGGGCTATACAGCCCCAGCATTTT. It codes for CASKDRAIQPQHF. Together with reference TRBV19 and TRBJ1-5, the CDR3 gives the full variable domain: DGGITQSPKYLFRKEGQNVTLSCEQNLNHDAMYWYRQDPGQGLRLIYYSQIVNDFQKGDIAEGYSVSREKKESFPLTVTSAQKNPTAFYLCASKDRAIQPQHFGDGTRLSIL.

This chain connects TRBV11-3 to TRBJ2-7, with 7 positions matching TRBD1. This CDR3 is built from 14 residues. Germline V lookup: CDR1 SGHNT, CDR2 YENEEA. The junction had 9 bases not matched to a gene; V was cut back by 7 bases and J by 3 bases. The CDR3 sequence is CASNTGEASYEQYF. The CDR3 coding sequence is TGTGCCAGCAACACAGGGGAAGCTAGCTACGAGCAGTACTTC.

The chain recombines TRBV7-3 with TRBJ2-5; 13 bases fit TRBD2. This CDR3 comprises 16 residues. Germline values: CDR1 SGHTA, CDR2 FQGTGA. V shed 2 bases and J 4 bases; nucleotides not matched to a gene: 4. The CDR3 reads CASSLGTSGIGETQYF. The CDR3 nucleotides read TGTGCCAGCAGCTTAGGGACTAGCGGGATTGGAGAGACCCAGTACTTC.

V usage is TRBV12-3 or TRBV12-4 and J usage is TRBJ2-2, with D unclear. This CDR3 has 13 residues. Trimming shortened V by 6 bases and J by 0 bases, and 5 bases separated the two germline ends. The CDR3, as DNA: TGTGCCAGCAGCGTTACGAACACCGGGGAGCTGTTTTTT. Translating it yields CASSVTNTGELFF.

This chain uses TRBV13 with TRBJ1-6; 7 nucleotides align to TRBD1. Looked up from germline, CDR1 is PRHDT and CDR2 is FYEKMQ (reference sequence). CDR3 length: 15 residues. J gave up 7 bases and V 5 bases, and 8 bases lay outside the gene matches. The CDR3 sequence is CASSLRDSSNSPLHF. As DNA, the CDR3 is TGTGCCAGCAGCCTTCGGGACAGTTCAAATTCACCCCTCCACTTT. The variable domain in full, completed from reference TRBV13 and TRBJ1-6, reads AAGVIQSPRHLIKEKRETATLKCYPIPRHDTVYWYQQGPGQDPQFLISFYEKMQSDKGSIPDRFSAQQFSDYHSELNMSSLELGDSALYFCASSLRDSSNSPLHFGNGTRLTVT.